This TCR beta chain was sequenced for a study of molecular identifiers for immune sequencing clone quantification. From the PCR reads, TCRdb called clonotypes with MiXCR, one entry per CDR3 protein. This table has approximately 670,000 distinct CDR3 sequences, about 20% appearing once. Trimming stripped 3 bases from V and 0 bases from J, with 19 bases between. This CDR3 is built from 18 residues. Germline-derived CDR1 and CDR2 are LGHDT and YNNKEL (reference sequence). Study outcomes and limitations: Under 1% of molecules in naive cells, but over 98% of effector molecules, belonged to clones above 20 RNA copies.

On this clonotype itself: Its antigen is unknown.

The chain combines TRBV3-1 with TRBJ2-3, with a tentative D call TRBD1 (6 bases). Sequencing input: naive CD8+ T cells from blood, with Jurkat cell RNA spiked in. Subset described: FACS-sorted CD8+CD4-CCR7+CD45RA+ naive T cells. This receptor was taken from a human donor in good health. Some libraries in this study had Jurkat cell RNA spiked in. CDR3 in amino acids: CASSQESRGRGSTDTQYF. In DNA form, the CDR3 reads TGTGCCAGCAGCCAGGAAAGCAGGGGAAGAGGGAGCACAGATACGCAGTATTTT.